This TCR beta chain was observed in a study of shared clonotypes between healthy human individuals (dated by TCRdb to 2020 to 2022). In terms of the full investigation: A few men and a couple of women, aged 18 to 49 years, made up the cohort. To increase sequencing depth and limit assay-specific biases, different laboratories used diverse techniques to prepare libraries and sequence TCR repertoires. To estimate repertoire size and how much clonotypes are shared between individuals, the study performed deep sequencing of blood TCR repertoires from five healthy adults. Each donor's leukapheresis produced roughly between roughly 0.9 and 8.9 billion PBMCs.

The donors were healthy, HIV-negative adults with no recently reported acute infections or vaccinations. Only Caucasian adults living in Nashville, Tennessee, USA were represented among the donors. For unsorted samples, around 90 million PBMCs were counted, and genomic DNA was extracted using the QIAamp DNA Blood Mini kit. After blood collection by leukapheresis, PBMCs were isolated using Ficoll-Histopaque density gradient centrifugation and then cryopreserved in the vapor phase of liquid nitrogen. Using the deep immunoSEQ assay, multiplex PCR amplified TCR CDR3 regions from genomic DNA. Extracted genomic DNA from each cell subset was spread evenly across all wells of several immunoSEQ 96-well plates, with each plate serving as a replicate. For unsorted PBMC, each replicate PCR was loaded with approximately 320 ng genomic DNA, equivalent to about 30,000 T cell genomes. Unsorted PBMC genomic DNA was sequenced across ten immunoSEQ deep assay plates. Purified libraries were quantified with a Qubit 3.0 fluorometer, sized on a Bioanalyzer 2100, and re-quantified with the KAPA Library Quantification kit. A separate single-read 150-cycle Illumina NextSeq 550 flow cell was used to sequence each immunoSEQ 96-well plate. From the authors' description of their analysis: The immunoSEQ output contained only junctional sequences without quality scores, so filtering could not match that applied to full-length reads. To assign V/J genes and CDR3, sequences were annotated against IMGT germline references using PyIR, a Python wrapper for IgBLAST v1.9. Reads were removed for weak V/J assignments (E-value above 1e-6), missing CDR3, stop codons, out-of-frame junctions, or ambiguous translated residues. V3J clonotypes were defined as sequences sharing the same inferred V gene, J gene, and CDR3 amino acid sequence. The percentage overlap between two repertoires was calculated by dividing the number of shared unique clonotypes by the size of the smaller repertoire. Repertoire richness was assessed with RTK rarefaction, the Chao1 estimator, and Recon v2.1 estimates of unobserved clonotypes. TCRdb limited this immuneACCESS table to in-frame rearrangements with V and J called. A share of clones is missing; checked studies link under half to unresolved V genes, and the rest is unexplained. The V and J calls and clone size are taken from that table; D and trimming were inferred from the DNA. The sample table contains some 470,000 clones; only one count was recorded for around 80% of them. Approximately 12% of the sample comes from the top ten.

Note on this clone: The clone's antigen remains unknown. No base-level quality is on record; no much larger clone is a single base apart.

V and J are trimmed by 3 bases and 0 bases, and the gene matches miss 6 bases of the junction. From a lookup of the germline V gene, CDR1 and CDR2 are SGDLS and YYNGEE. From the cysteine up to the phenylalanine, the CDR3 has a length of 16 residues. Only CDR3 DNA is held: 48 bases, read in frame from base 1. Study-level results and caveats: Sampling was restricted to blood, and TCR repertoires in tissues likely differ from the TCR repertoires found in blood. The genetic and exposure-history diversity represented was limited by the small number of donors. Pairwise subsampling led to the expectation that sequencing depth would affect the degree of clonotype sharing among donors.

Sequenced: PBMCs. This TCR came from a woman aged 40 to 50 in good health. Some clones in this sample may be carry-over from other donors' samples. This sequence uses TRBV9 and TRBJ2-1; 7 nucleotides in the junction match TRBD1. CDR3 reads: CASSADRAASYNEQFF. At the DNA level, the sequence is TGTGCCAGCAGCGCTGACAGGGCTGCCTCCTACAATGAGCAGTTCTTC.